This TCR beta chain was identified in a study of cytomegalovirus exposure and HLA in healthy donors. Overall study results and limits: Per a later analysis, fewer than 20,000 TCR beta sequences showed association with HLA alleles at 0.05 false discovery rate.

CDR3 length: 15 amino acids. From germline, CDR1 is SEHNR and CDR2 FQNEAQ (reference sequence). V shed 7 bases and J 7 bases; nucleotides not matched to a gene: 12. Comment on this clone: Its antigen is not identified.

Donors counted as nominally healthy when sampled, yet unrecorded immune exposures were likely. Use of 60 Vbeta and 13 Jbeta primers characterized the PCR. Measured with immunoSEQ multiplex PCR; TCRdb has only the in-frame clones, and not every one. The sample totals over 75,000 clones. This chain uses TRBV7-9 with TRBJ2-3; TRBD2 aligns across 9 bases. The origin of this receptor is a man aged 45-65 years in good health and CMV-seronegative. The source material was PBMCs. The CDR3, as DNA: TGTGCCAGCACCCTGAGCGGGGGGAAGGGAAATACGCAGTATTTT. Amino acid sequence: CASTLSGGKGNTQYF. Using reference TRBV7-9 and TRBJ2-3 for the parts outside the CDR3, the full variable domain is DTGVSQNPRHKITKRGQNVTFRCDPISEHNRLYWYRQTLGQGPEFLTYFQNEAQLEKSRLLSDRFSAERPKGSFSTLEIQRTEQGDSAMYLCASTLSGGKGNTQYFGPGTRLTVL.